This note documents a single TCR beta chain sequence. As handled by the study authors: Using reference gene primer amplification, nucleated cell counts were estimated. Some clones are missing from TCRdb's copy, which holds only in-frame ones; the method was immunoSEQ multiplex PCR. V and J calls and clone size follow that table, whereas D and trimming were derived from the DNA. The sample records more than 50,000 clones, around 76% being singletons. This sample was included in a study of blood T cell repertoires in COVID-19. Turning to the study itself: Sites in the United States, Italy and Spain provided acute and convalescent COVID-19 samples.

The CDR3 runs 14 residues. CDR1 and CDR2 (germline): LNHDA, SQIVND (reference sequence). Deletions cut 1 base from V and 4 bases from J, with 10 bases between. The sequence derives from a woman aged 80 or over with acute or convalescent COVID-19. The specimen sequenced was peripheral blood. This chain connects TRBV19 to TRBJ1-2; possibly TRBD1 for D (5 bases). The CDR3 loop reads CASSIGPGLYGYTF. In nucleotides, the CDR3 is TGTGCCAGTAGTATAGGCCCAGGGCTCTATGGCTACACCTTC.